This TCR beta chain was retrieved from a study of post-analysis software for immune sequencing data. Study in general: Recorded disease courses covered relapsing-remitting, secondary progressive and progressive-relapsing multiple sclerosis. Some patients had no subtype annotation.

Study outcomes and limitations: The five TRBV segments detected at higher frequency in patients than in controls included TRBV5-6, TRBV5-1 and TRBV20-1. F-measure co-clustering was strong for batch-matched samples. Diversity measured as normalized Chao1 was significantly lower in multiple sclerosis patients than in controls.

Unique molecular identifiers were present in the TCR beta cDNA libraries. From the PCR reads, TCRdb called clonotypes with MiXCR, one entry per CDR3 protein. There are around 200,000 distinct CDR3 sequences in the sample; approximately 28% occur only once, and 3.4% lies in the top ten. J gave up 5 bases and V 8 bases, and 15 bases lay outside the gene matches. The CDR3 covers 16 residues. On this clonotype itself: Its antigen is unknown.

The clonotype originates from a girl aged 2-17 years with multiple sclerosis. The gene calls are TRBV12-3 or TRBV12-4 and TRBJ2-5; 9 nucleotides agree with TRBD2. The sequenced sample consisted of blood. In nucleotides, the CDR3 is TGTGCCAGCGGGCTTGGCGGGGGGGCCGGTGGGGAGACCCAGTACTTC. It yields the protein CASGLGGGAGGETQYF.